Below, 12 T cell receptor beta chains from the same sample are listed, as sequenced in a study of siplizumab effects on memory and regulatory T cells. Repertoires were generated with immunoSEQ multiplex PCR, while TCRdb's copy carries only in-frame clones and drops some. Here the sample spans some 87,000 clones, over 80% being singletons. Sequences were obtained from CD4+ T cells sorted from blood. The receptors stem from a human donor in good health.

The chain uses TRBV5-6 and TRBJ1-6; no clear D gene. This CDR3 has 14 residues. Germline loops: CDR1 SGHDT, CDR2 YYEEEE. V was shortened by 4 bases and J by 9 bases, with 14 bases between the two germline ends. CDR3 region: CASSPRTVSSPLHF. The CDR3, as DNA: TGTGCCAGCAGCCCGCGGACTGTTAGTTCACCCCTCCACTTT.

This chain uses TRBV28 with TRBJ2-7, with 9 bases that match TRBD1. The V gene end was trimmed by 7 bases and the J gene end by 6 bases; junction bases not matched to a gene: 10. The CDR3 has 14 residues. CDR1 MDHEN and CDR2 SYDVKM come from the germline V gene. The chain's CDR3 is CASTLRGQGVEQYF. The CDR3 DNA sequence: TGTGCCAGCACCCTTAGGGGACAGGGCGTCGAGCAGTACTTC.

The chain joins TRBV6-6 to TRBJ2-7; TRBD2 aligns across 7 bases. CDR3 length: 14 amino acids. The germline gives CDR1 MNHNY, CDR2 SVGAGI (reference sequence). Trimming took 6 bases from V and 2 from J; bases not matched to a gene: 7. CDR3: CASSRASGTYEQYF. The CDR3, as DNA: TGTGCCAGCAGCCGCGCTAGCGGAACCTACGAGCAGTACTTC.

The chain employs TRBV30 and TRBJ2-1, with 11 bases lining up with TRBD2. V lost 2 bases and J lost 3; bases outside the gene matches: 3. Germline values: CDR1 GTSNPN, CDR2 SVGIG (reference sequence). This CDR3 has 15 amino acids. This chain's CDR3 is CAWSRGTSGYNEQFF. CDR3 in DNA: TGTGCCTGGAGTAGGGGGACTAGCGGCTACAATGAGCAGTTCTTC.

This sequence joins TRBV7-2 and TRBJ1-5; D may be TRBD1 (6 bases). The CDR3 loop spans 14 amino acids. Trimming shortened V by 4 bases and J by 5 bases, and 12 bases separated the two germline ends. CDR1 and CDR2 from the germline V gene are SGHTA and FQGNSA. The CDR3 DNA follows: TGTGCCAGCAGCTCGCAGGGGTCATATCAGCCCCAGCATTTT. It codes for CASSSQGSYQPQHF.

This clone was seen only once. This chain joins TRBV7-2 and TRBJ2-7; 8 bases are shared with TRBD2. CDR1 is SGHTA, CDR2 FQGNSA, per germline. V was pared by 5 bases and J by 9 bases, with 9 bases of the junction left unmatched. CDR3 length: 13 amino acids. Here the CDR3 DNA reads TGTGCCAGCAGCCCCCTCCGGGAGGGCGGGCAGTACTTC. This sequence encodes CASSPLREGGQYF.

The V call is TRBV5-4, the J call TRBJ2-7; no clear D. This CDR3 has 13 residues. Trimming pared 4 bases from V and 0 bases from J, leaving 8 bases between. Germline-derived CDR1 and CDR2 are SGHNT and YYREEE (reference sequence). CDR3 sequence (DNA): TGTGCCAGCAGCAGTATGAGCTCCTACGAGCAGTACTTC. This encodes CASSSMSSYEQYF.

This clone was detected only once. V gene TRBV7-2 combines with J gene TRBJ2-1, with 9 bases lining up with TRBD2. The CDR3 contains 15 residues. Trimming cost V 5 bases and J 0 bases; bases outside gene matches: 2. The V gene's germline CDR1 is SGHTA and CDR2 FQGNSA. Here the CDR3 reads CASSGSGSSYNEQFF. The CDR3, as DNA: TGTGCCAGCAGCGGTAGCGGGAGCTCCTACAATGAGCAGTTCTTC.

This chain links TRBV6-5 with TRBJ1-4; no clear D. The CDR3 is 14 amino acids. Trimming took off 7 bases at V and 8 bases at J, with 17 bases between the two ends. Germline V gene sequence: CDR1 MNHEY, CDR2 SVGAGI. This chain's CDR3 is CASTAGAVGEKLFF. The CDR3 nucleotides read TGTGCCAGCACTGCGGGAGCCGTAGGGGAAAAACTGTTTTTT.

This clone was counted a few times. V usage is TRBV10-1 and J usage is TRBJ1-1, with D uncertain. V was cut by 7 bases and J by 0 bases, with 9 bases left in between. Germline V gene lookup returns CDR1 WNHNN and CDR2 SYGVQD (reference sequence). This CDR3 is built from 13 residues. The CDR3 nucleotides are TGCGCCAGCATGAGGGAATTGAACACTGAAGCTTTCTTT. Translating gives CASMRELNTEAFF.

For this clone: This CDR3 is also generated by other DNA sequences in the sample. The genes are TRBV7-3 and TRBJ1-1, with unresolved D. Per the germline V gene, CDR1 is SGHTA and CDR2 is FQGTGA. The CDR3 has 13 residues. The ends were cut back, 2 bases at V and 2 bases at J, with 6 bases in the middle. The CDR3 spells CASSLLVNTEAFF. The CDR3 DNA is TGTGCCAGCAGCTTATTGGTCAACACTGAAGCTTTCTTT.

V gene TRBV9 combines with J gene TRBJ2-7; D possibly corresponds to TRBD1 (6 bases). Germline values: CDR1 SGDLS, CDR2 YYNGEE. The CDR3 totals 18 residues. Trimming pared 0 bases from V and 0 bases from J, leaving 19 bases between. The CDR3 coding sequence is TGTGCCAGCAGCGTAGCGCCCACAAGAAGGGACACCTCCTACGAGCAGTACTTC. It encodes CASSVAPTRRDTSYEQYF.